Given below is one T cell receptor (beta chain) in context. As yet, its antigen is unknown. The sample is drawn from a study of Ad26.COV2.S vaccination and SARS-CoV-2 variants. Study-wide context: Trial arm assignment for the donor was COV1001 Ad26.COV2.S. Whole-study results and caveats: Vaccinated and placebo-treated recipients had similar non-spike TCR breadth.

As to treatment: some 19 received Ad26.COV2.S at low or high dose, single or two shots; about 5 received placebo; per-sample allocation not given. Sample collection was performed on day 63 after the first vaccine or placebo injection. Expression of Wuhan-strain SARS-CoV-2 spike came from the Ad26 vector that formed the vaccine. Some clones are missing from TCRdb's copy, which holds only in-frame ones; the method was immunoSEQ multiplex PCR. This table has a few hundred thousand clones, 88% appearing once. CDR3 length: 15 residues. The ends were cut back, 0 bases at V and 0 bases at J, with 10 bases in the middle. Germline CDR1 is SGHNT and CDR2 is YYREEE (reference sequence).

The sample in question was peripheral blood, obtained in a trial of Ad26.COV2.S vaccine versus placebo. The sequence derives from a person between 18 and 60 years old who received the Ad26.COV2.S COVID-19 vaccine or a placebo. This chain joins TRBV5-4 and TRBJ2-7; a possible D gene is TRBD1 (5 bases). CDR3 amino acids: CASSLEPGHSYEQYF. Written as DNA, the CDR3 is TGTGCCAGCAGCTTGGAGCCAGGGCACTCCTACGAGCAGTACTTC.